The 17 T cell receptor beta chains in this list originate from one sample, sequenced in a study of cytomegalovirus exposure and HLA in healthy donors. This PCR relied on a set of 60 Vbeta primers and 13 Jbeta primers. Sequencing was performed with immunoSEQ multiplex PCR; in TCRdb, only in-frame clones are kept and a portion is missing. The sample gives roughly 150,000 clones, roughly 80% of which show up once; 1.2% is in the top ten. Source material: PBMCs. These receptors came from a female donor in good health and CMV-seronegative.

The chain combines TRBV2 with TRBJ1-1; TRBD1 is a possible D gene (6 bases). The CDR3 totals 15 residues. With 4 bases removed from V and 7 bases from J, the gap between germline ends came to 19 bases. Germline-derived CDR1 and CDR2 are SNHLY and FYNNEI. CDR3 DNA: TGTGCCAGCAGTGGAGGTCTGGGGGCGGTGATTGAAGCTTTCTTT. This encodes CASSGGLGAVIEAFF.

The rearrangement joins TRBV6-1 to TRBJ2-7; TRBD1 matches at 9 bases. The CDR3 length is 15 residues. Germline V gene data show CDR1 as MNHNS and CDR2 as SASEGT. With 9 bases clipped from V and 3 bases from J, the junction kept 12 bases outside the gene matches. The CDR3 loop is CASWEPGQGYYEQYF. As DNA, the CDR3 is TGTGCCAGTTGGGAGCCGGGACAGGGCTACTACGAGCAGTACTTC.

This sequence joins TRBV5-6 and TRBJ2-7, with D tentatively TRBD1 (6 bases). V lost 0 bases, J lost 4 bases, and 14 bases lay in between. Germline V gene data show CDR1 as SGHDT and CDR2 as YYEEEE. The CDR3 has 15 amino acids. The CDR3 protein is CASSLAGQGLYEQYF. CDR3 sequence (DNA): TGTGCCAGCAGCTTGGCCGGGCAGGGGCTATACGAGCAGTACTTC.

The V call is TRBV27, the J call TRBJ1-5; D perhaps matches TRBD1 (6 bases). Germline V CDR1 and CDR2: MNHEY, SMNVEV (reference sequence). The CDR3 runs to 17 residues. V was trimmed by 0 bases and J by 5 bases, leaving 17 bases between them. The CDR3 sequence: CASSLSSLGDTDQPQHF. CDR3 bases: TGTGCCAGCAGTTTATCGAGTTTGGGGGACACCGATCAGCCCCAGCATTTT.

V usage is TRBV19 and J usage is TRBJ1-2; D not certain. The CDR3 is 11 residues long. The V gene lost 10 bases and the J gene lost 3 bases, with 9 bases spanning the gap. Germline CDR1 reads LNHDA; CDR2 reads SQIVND (reference sequence). DNA for the CDR3: TGTGCCATGGACGGGGACTATGGCTACACCTTC. Translating gives CAMDGDYGYTF.

The V call is TRBV11-2, the J call TRBJ1-1, with a weak D call TRBD1 (5 bases). CDR3 length: 14 residues. Trimming cost V 2 bases and J 3 bases, with 10 bases left between them. Germline V gene sequence: CDR1 SGHAT, CDR2 FQNNGV. The chain's CDR3 is CASSLKWGDTEAFF. The CDR3 DNA is TGTGCCAGCAGCTTAAAGTGGGGGGACACTGAAGCTTTCTTT.

The chain combines TRBV27 with TRBJ2-3, with 13 bases lining up with TRBD2. Germline CDR1 MNHEY, CDR2 SMNVEV (reference sequence). The V segment lost 5 bases and the J segment 0 bases; nucleotides outside the gene matches: 8. The CDR3 contains 18 residues. The CDR3 DNA is TGTGCCAGCAGTCCAACTAGCGGGAGGGCTCCCAGCACAGATACGCAGTATTTT. This gives the protein CASSPTSGRAPSTDTQYF.

The chain has TRBV30 and TRBJ2-7; D remains unclear. Trimming removed 0 bases at V and 0 bases at J, with 6 bases between. The CDR3 is 13 residues long. The V gene's germline CDR1 is GTSNPN and CDR2 SVGIG (reference sequence). CDR3 sequence reads: CAWSVLSSYEQYF. CDR3 coding DNA: TGTGCCTGGAGTGTACTTTCCTCCTACGAGCAGTACTTC.

CDR3 loop: CSVEGTSGSSYNEQFF. CDR3 nucleotide sequence: TGCAGCGTTGAGGGGACTAGCGGGAGTAGTTACAATGAGCAGTTCTTC. The chain couples TRBV29-1 to TRBJ2-1; TRBD2 matches 14 bases. V lost 3 bases, J lost 4 bases, and 5 bases stayed unmatched. Germline assignment: CDR1 SQVTM and CDR2 ANQGSEA. This CDR3 contains 16 residues.

This clone occurred a few times. The chain recombines TRBV30 with TRBJ2-1; TRBD2 might be the D (6 bases). Per the germline V gene, CDR1 is GTSNPN and CDR2 is SVGIG (reference sequence). The V and J ends lost 1 base and 3 bases respectively, with 13 bases between them. The CDR3 spans 15 residues. CDR3 amino acids: CAWSGRESFYNEQFF. CDR3 in DNA: TGTGCCTGGAGTGGACGGGAGTCCTTCTACAATGAGCAGTTCTTC.

This chain connects TRBV5-1 to TRBJ2-1; 9 bases are a match to TRBD2. J gave up 3 bases and V 4 bases, and 5 bases lay outside the gene matches. The CDR3 has 15 residues. Germline-derived CDR1 and CDR2 are SGHRS and YFSETQ. The CDR3 DNA follows: TGCGCCAGCAGCGCCCTAGCGGGACACTACAATGAGCAGTTCTTC. Protein product: CASSALAGHYNEQFF.

Written as DNA, the CDR3 is TGCGCCAGCAGCCAAGATCCTAGCGGGAGTAGCTACAATGAGCAGTTCTTC. This codes for CASSQDPSGSSYNEQFF. The chain has TRBV4-1 and TRBJ2-1; 10 nucleotides agree with TRBD2. The length of the CDR3 is 17 residues. Looked up from germline, CDR1 is MGHRA and CDR2 is YSYEKL. V lost 0 bases to trimming and J lost 3 bases; unmatched junction nucleotides: 5.

This clone showed up just once. This rearrangement joins TRBV10-3 to TRBJ2-7; 7 nucleotides agree with TRBD2. V trimming: 8 bases; J trimming: 6 bases; junction bases outside the gene matches: 16. The CDR3 runs to 15 residues. CDR1 is ENHRY, CDR2 SYGVKD, per germline. The CDR3 DNA reads TGTGCCATCGGAGGGGCGGGAGATCCCCTCTCCGAGCAGTACTTC. It specifies CAIGGAGDPLSEQYF.

The chain links TRBV28 to TRBJ1-2; TRBD1 is a possible D gene (5 bases). V was cut by 8 bases and J by 5 bases, with 15 bases left in between. CDR1 and CDR2 from the germline V gene are MDHEN and SYDVKM. The CDR3 consists of 13 residues. The DNA of the CDR3 is TGTGCCAGCTCACAGGTCCCCGTTTATGGCTACACCTTC. Its translation is CASSQVPVYGYTF.

The chain is built from TRBV7-6 and TRBJ2-7, with D maybe TRBD2 (6 bases). The CDR3 has 14 amino acids. CDR1 and CDR2 (germline): SGHVS, FNYEAQ. Trimming pared 5 bases from V and 3 bases from J, leaving 14 bases between. DNA for the CDR3: TGTGCCAGCAGCCCAACCGTCGGGAGCTACGAGCAGTACTTC. Amino acid sequence: CASSPTVGSYEQYF.

The chain has TRBV19 and TRBJ2-7, with a possible D match to TRBD1 (5 bases). Germline V gene lookup returns CDR1 LNHDA and CDR2 SQIVND (reference sequence). Trimming pared 0 bases from V and 2 bases from J, leaving 8 bases between. This CDR3 is 14 amino acids long. The CDR3 here is CASSIDRATYEQYF. In DNA, the CDR3 is TGTGCCAGTAGTATAGACAGGGCTACCTACGAGCAGTACTTC.

The chain couples TRBV28 to TRBJ2-3; D is ambiguous. The germline V and J ends were trimmed by 7 bases and 2 bases, with 10 bases remaining between them. This CDR3 has 13 amino acids. Germline CDR1 MDHEN, CDR2 SYDVKM. The CDR3 loop reads CASTPGYTDTQYF. The CDR3 DNA follows: TGTGCCAGCACCCCCGGGTACACAGATACGCAGTATTTT. Using reference TRBV28 and TRBJ2-3 for the parts outside the CDR3, the full variable domain is DVKVTQSSRYLVKRTGEKVFLECVQDMDHENMFWYRQDPGLGLRLIYFSYDVKMKEKGDIPEGYSVSREKKERFSLILESASTNQTSMYLCASTPGYTDTQYFGPGTRLTVL.